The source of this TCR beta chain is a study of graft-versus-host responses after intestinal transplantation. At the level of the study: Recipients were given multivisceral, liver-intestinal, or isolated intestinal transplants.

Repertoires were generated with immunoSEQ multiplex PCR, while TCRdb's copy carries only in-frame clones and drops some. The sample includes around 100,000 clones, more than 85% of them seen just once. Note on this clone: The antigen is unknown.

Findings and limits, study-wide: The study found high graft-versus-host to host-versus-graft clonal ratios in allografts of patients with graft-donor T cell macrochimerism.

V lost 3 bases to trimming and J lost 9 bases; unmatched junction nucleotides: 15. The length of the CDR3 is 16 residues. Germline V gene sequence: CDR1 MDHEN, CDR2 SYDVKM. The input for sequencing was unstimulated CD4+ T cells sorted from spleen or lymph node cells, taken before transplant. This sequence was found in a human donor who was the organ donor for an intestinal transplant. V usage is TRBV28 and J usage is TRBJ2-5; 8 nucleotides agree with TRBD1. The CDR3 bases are TGTGCCAGCAGTTTGTTCCGGACAGGGTTTTTCTTGGCCCAGTACTTC. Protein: CASSLFRTGFFLAQYF.